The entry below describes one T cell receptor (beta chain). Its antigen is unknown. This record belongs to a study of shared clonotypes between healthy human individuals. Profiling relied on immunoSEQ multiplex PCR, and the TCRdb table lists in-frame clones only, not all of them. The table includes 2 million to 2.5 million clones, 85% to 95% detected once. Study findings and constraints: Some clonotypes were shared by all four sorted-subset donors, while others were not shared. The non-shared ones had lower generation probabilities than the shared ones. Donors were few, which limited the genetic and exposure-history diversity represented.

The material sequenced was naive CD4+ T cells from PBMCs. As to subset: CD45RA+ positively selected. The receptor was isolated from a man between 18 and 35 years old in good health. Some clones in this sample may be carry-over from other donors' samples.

This CDR3 reads CASSRQGFLSGELFF. The CDR3 region has the DNA TGTGCCAGCAGCCGACAGGGTTTTCTCTCCGGGGAGCTGTTTTTT. The genes are TRBV11-2 and TRBJ2-2; 7 bases agree with TRBD1. Germline lookup yields CDR1 SGHAT and CDR2 FQNNGV. Germline trimming cut 5 bases from V and 6 bases from J; bases unmatched to any gene: 9. The CDR3 has 15 amino acids.